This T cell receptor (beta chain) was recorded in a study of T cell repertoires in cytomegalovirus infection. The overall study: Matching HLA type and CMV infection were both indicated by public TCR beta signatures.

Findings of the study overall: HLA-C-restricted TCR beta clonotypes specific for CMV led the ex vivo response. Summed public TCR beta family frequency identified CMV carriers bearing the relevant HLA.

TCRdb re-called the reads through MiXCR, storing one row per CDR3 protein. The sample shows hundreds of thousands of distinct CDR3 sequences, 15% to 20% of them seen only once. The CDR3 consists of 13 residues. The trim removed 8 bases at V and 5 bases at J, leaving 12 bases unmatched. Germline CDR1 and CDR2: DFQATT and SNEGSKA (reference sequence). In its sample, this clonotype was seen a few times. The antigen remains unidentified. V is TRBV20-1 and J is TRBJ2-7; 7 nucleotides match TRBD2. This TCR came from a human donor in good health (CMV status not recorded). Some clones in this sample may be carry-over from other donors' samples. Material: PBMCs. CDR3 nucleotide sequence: TGCAGTCCTAACGGGGGGATGCTCGACGAGCAGTACTTC. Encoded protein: CSPNGGMLDEQYF.